Listed below are T cell receptor beta chains from one sample, sequenced in a study of blood T cell repertoires in COVID-19. The assay was immunoSEQ multiplex PCR, and TCRdb's table has in-frame clones only and misses some. The sample carries about 120,000 clones, roughly 90% recorded once. Material: peripheral blood. These receptors were obtained from a woman aged 55-75 years with COVID-19, enrolled during active disease. Each CDR3 is given with its conserved first and last residue. Each record gives: CDR3 DNA, CDR3 protein, V gene, J gene, D gene, clone size. A D gene is named only where the DNA matches it firmly. Size values are once, few and many counts, or a class for expanded clones, and some rows have none.

cdr3_nt: TGTGCCAGCAGCTTTCGCCAGCCGGGACAGGGGACCTACGAGCAGTACTTC
cdr3_aa: CASSFRQPGQGTYEQYF
v_call: TRBV7-9
j_call: TRBJ2-7
d_call: TRBD1
clone_size: .

cdr3_nt: TGTGCCAGCAGCTTGCTGGCAGGGGCAAGAGATACGCAGTATTTT
cdr3_aa: CASSLLAGARDTQYF
v_call: TRBV5-5
j_call: TRBJ2-3
d_call: .
clone_size: .

cdr3_nt: TGTGCCAGCAGTTATTCTCGGAGCAATCAGCCCCAGCATTTT
cdr3_aa: CASSYSRSNQPQHF
v_call: TRBV6-2/TRBV6-3
j_call: TRBJ1-5
d_call: .
clone_size: once

cdr3_nt: TGTGCCAGCAGTTTAGCAGGGGGTAGCTATGGCTACACCTTC
cdr3_aa: CASSLAGGSYGYTF
v_call: TRBV27
j_call: TRBJ1-2
d_call: TRBD1
clone_size: .

cdr3_nt: TGTGCCAGCAGCTTAGGAGCAGGGCTCGGTCAGCCCCAGCATTTT
cdr3_aa: CASSLGAGLGQPQHF
v_call: TRBV7-9
j_call: TRBJ1-5
d_call: .
clone_size: .

cdr3_nt: TGCAGCGTTGCTGACAGGGAAAGCTATGGCTACACCTTC
cdr3_aa: CSVADRESYGYTF
v_call: TRBV29-1
j_call: TRBJ1-2
d_call: TRBD1
clone_size: .

cdr3_nt: TGTGCCAGCAGCCCCGAACTAGCGACCAGACAGAGGAATGAGCAGTTCTTC
cdr3_aa: CASSPELATRQRNEQFF
v_call: TRBV7-8
j_call: TRBJ2-1
d_call: TRBD2
clone_size: .

cdr3_nt: TGCAGCGTTGGGACAGGCTACTCTGGGGCCAACGTCCTGACTTTC
cdr3_aa: CSVGTGYSGANVLTF
v_call: TRBV29-1
j_call: TRBJ2-6
d_call: TRBD1
clone_size: .

cdr3_nt: TGTGCCACCAGCGGCAGGGGCGCCTACGAGCAGTACTTC
cdr3_aa: CATSGRGAYEQYF
v_call: TRBV15
j_call: TRBJ2-7
d_call: .
clone_size: few

cdr3_nt: TGTGCCAGCTCACCAAAAAGAGATGAAAAACTGTTTTTT
cdr3_aa: CASSPKRDEKLFF
v_call: TRBV18
j_call: TRBJ1-4
d_call: .
clone_size: .

cdr3_nt: TGTGCCAGCAGCGCAGGACTAGCGGGGGGACTTAGCACAGATACGCAGTATTTT
cdr3_aa: CASSAGLAGGLSTDTQYF
v_call: TRBV9
j_call: TRBJ2-3
d_call: TRBD2
clone_size: .

cdr3_nt: TGTGCCAGCAGCGCCGCAGGGGGCGGTGAAAAACTGTTTTTT
cdr3_aa: CASSAAGGGEKLFF
v_call: TRBV2
j_call: TRBJ1-4
d_call: TRBD1
clone_size: .

cdr3_nt: TGTGCCAGTACCGGACAGGGCGGGGGCAATCAGCCCCAGCATTTT
cdr3_aa: CASTGQGGGNQPQHF
v_call: TRBV19
j_call: TRBJ1-5
d_call: TRBD1
clone_size: .

cdr3_nt: TGTGCCAGCAGTTTCTCCGGGGAGCTGTTTTTT
cdr3_aa: CASSFSGELFF
v_call: TRBV6-2/TRBV6-3
j_call: TRBJ2-2
d_call: .
clone_size: few

cdr3_nt: TGCGCCAGCAGCCAAGGGAGAGCCGGGACTACGACCGACCAAGGGCAGTTCTTC
cdr3_aa: CASSQGRAGTTTDQGQFF
v_call: TRBV4-3
j_call: TRBJ2-1
d_call: TRBD2
clone_size: .

cdr3_nt: TGTGCCAGCAGCCAAGGGTTTCCGACAGGGACAGGGAGGACCCAGTACTTC
cdr3_aa: CASSQGFPTGTGRTQYF
v_call: TRBV3-1/TRBV3-2
j_call: TRBJ2-5
d_call: TRBD1
clone_size: .

cdr3_nt: TGTGCCATCAACGGGGACAGAGCTAACACCGGGGAGCTGTTTTTT
cdr3_aa: CAINGDRANTGELFF
v_call: TRBV10-3
j_call: TRBJ2-2
d_call: TRBD1
clone_size: .

cdr3_nt: TGTGCCTGGAGTGTAGGGCCAGGGGATTTCCTCCAGCCCCAGCATTTT
cdr3_aa: CAWSVGPGDFLQPQHF
v_call: TRBV30
j_call: TRBJ1-5
d_call: .
clone_size: .

cdr3_nt: TGTGCCAGCAGCTCTGGGCTAGCGGCCTACGAGCAGTACTTC
cdr3_aa: CASSSGLAAYEQYF
v_call: TRBV7-2
j_call: TRBJ2-7
d_call: TRBD2
clone_size: .

cdr3_nt: TGTGCCAGCAGTCCCGGACAGGGGGCGGCCGGCTACACCTTC
cdr3_aa: CASSPGQGAAGYTF
v_call: TRBV27
j_call: TRBJ1-2
d_call: TRBD1
clone_size: .

cdr3_nt: TGTGCCAGCTCACCCCAGGGGGCGGGCTATGGCTACACCTTC
cdr3_aa: CASSPQGAGYGYTF
v_call: TRBV18
j_call: TRBJ1-2
d_call: TRBD1
clone_size: .

cdr3_nt: TGTGCCAGCAGCGTAGGCAGCGGGGGAGCGTCTGGAGAGACCCAGTACTTC
cdr3_aa: CASSVGSGGASGETQYF
v_call: TRBV9
j_call: TRBJ2-5
d_call: TRBD2
clone_size: .

cdr3_nt: TGTGCCAGTAGTTTTGGTAGGGGGATGGACGAGCAGTACTTC
cdr3_aa: CASSFGRGMDEQYF
v_call: TRBV19
j_call: TRBJ2-7
d_call: .
clone_size: .

cdr3_nt: TGTGCCATCAGTGCTACAGAGGGGGCCTACGAGCAGTACTTC
cdr3_aa: CAISATEGAYEQYF
v_call: TRBV10-3
j_call: TRBJ2-7
d_call: .
clone_size: .

cdr3_nt: TGTGCCAGCAGTTACTCCCCCCCCAGGGCCACCGGGGAGCTGTTTTTT
cdr3_aa: CASSYSPPRATGELFF
v_call: TRBV6-2/TRBV6-3
j_call: TRBJ2-2
d_call: .
clone_size: .

cdr3_nt: TGTGCCAGCAGCGGGCTCACAGATACGCAGTATTTT
cdr3_aa: CASSGLTDTQYF
v_call: TRBV7-9
j_call: TRBJ2-3
d_call: .
clone_size: .

cdr3_nt: TGTGCCAGCAGCCACAGGTTCGTTGGCAGGGGGTATGGCTACACCTTC
cdr3_aa: CASSHRFVGRGYGYTF
v_call: TRBV11-2
j_call: TRBJ1-2
d_call: TRBD1
clone_size: .

cdr3_nt: TGTGCCAGCACTACCGGGACAGAGGAAAAACTGTTTTTT
cdr3_aa: CASTTGTEEKLFF
v_call: TRBV21-1
j_call: TRBJ1-4
d_call: .
clone_size: .

cdr3_nt: TGTGCCAGTAGTAGTCAGGGGGCAGAGACCCAGTACTTC
cdr3_aa: CASSSQGAETQYF
v_call: TRBV19
j_call: TRBJ2-5
d_call: TRBD1
clone_size: .

cdr3_nt: TGTGCCAGCAGCTTGGAGGGGGCGATGAACACTGAAGCTTTCTTT
cdr3_aa: CASSLEGAMNTEAFF
v_call: TRBV5-4
j_call: TRBJ1-1
d_call: TRBD1
clone_size: .

cdr3_nt: TGTGCCAGCAGTTACTCGGGGCTTCGTGACTATGGCTACACCTTC
cdr3_aa: CASSYSGLRDYGYTF
v_call: TRBV6-2/TRBV6-3
j_call: TRBJ1-2
d_call: .
clone_size: .

cdr3_nt: TGTGCCAGCAGCGCGGACACAGGGGGCGGGGGTGAAGCTTTCTTT
cdr3_aa: CASSADTGGGGEAFF
v_call: TRBV9
j_call: TRBJ1-1
d_call: TRBD1
clone_size: .

cdr3_nt: TGTGCCAGCGGGGGGGAAAGCCGGGACAGGGTGGTCTACGAGCAGTACTTC
cdr3_aa: CASGGESRDRVVYEQYF
v_call: TRBV6-4
j_call: TRBJ2-7
d_call: TRBD1
clone_size: .

cdr3_nt: TGTGCCACCAGCAGAGTGAGGGACAGGCCCTTTGGCTACACCTTC
cdr3_aa: CATSRVRDRPFGYTF
v_call: TRBV15
j_call: TRBJ1-2
d_call: TRBD1
clone_size: .

cdr3_nt: TGTGCCAGCAGCTTTCAGGGAAGGAACACCGGGGAGCTGTTTTTT
cdr3_aa: CASSFQGRNTGELFF
v_call: TRBV5-4
j_call: TRBJ2-2
d_call: .
clone_size: .

cdr3_nt: TGTGCCAGCTCACCATCAGAGAACACTGAAGCTTTCTTT
cdr3_aa: CASSPSENTEAFF
v_call: TRBV18
j_call: TRBJ1-1
d_call: .
clone_size: .

cdr3_nt: TGTGCCAGCAGCCCGGGTTCTAACTATGGCTACACCTTC
cdr3_aa: CASSPGSNYGYTF
v_call: TRBV5-6
j_call: TRBJ1-2
d_call: .
clone_size: .

cdr3_nt: TGTGCCAGCAGCTATATTGAGTACACTGAAGCTTTCTTT
cdr3_aa: CASSYIEYTEAFF
v_call: TRBV5-4
j_call: TRBJ1-1
d_call: .
clone_size: .

cdr3_nt: TGTGCCAGCAGCCCCGGGACTAGCGCATTCAATGAGCAGTTCTTC
cdr3_aa: CASSPGTSAFNEQFF
v_call: TRBV7-2
j_call: TRBJ2-1
d_call: TRBD2
clone_size: .

cdr3_nt: TGCGCCAGCAGCGAAACGACCACGGCGGGCACCGGGGAGCTGTTTTTT
cdr3_aa: CASSETTTAGTGELFF
v_call: TRBV5-1
j_call: TRBJ2-2
d_call: .
clone_size: once

cdr3_nt: TGTGCCAGCAGTTACTCGACACCTTTAGGCTACACCTTC
cdr3_aa: CASSYSTPLGYTF
v_call: TRBV6-2/TRBV6-3
j_call: TRBJ1-2
d_call: .
clone_size: .

cdr3_nt: TGTGCCAGCAGTGGGCGGGACAGCTCCGCAACTAATGAAAAACTGTTTTTT
cdr3_aa: CASSGRDSSATNEKLFF
v_call: TRBV25-1
j_call: TRBJ1-4
d_call: TRBD1
clone_size: .

cdr3_nt: TGTGCCAGCAGCTTACCAGGGGAAAAACTGTTTTTT
cdr3_aa: CASSLPGEKLFF
v_call: TRBV7-2
j_call: TRBJ1-4
d_call: .
clone_size: .

cdr3_nt: TGTGCCAGCAGCGTAAGCGGGGGGTATTCAGATACGCAGTATTTT
cdr3_aa: CASSVSGGYSDTQYF
v_call: TRBV9
j_call: TRBJ2-3
d_call: TRBD2
clone_size: .

cdr3_nt: TGTGCCAGCAGCTTGCGGCGGGGGGGCCGCGGCACAGATACGCAGTATTTT
cdr3_aa: CASSLRRGGRGTDTQYF
v_call: TRBV5-4
j_call: TRBJ2-3
d_call: TRBD2
clone_size: .